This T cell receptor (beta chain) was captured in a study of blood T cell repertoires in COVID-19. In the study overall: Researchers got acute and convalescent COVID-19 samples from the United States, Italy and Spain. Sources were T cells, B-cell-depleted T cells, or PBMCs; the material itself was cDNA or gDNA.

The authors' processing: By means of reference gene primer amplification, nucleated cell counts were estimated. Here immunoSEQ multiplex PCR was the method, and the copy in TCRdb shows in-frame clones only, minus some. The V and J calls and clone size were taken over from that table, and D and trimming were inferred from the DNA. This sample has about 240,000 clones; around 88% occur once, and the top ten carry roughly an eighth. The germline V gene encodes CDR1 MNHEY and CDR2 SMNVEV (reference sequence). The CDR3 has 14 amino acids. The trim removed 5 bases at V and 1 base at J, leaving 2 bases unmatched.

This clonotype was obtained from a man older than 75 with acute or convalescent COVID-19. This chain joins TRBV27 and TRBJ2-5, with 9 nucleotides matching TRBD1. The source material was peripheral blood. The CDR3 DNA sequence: TGTGCCAGCAGTCAACAGGGGGCCCAAGAGACCCAGTACTTC. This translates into CASSQQGAQETQYF.